These T cell receptor beta chains were read from a single sample in a study of shared clonotypes between healthy human individuals. This table comes from immunoSEQ multiplex PCR, and its TCRdb copy is limited to in-frame clones, with some not included. The sample holds about 980,000 clones, 60% to 85% seen once. The sequenced sample was memory CD4+ T cells sorted from blood. Receptors originate from a man younger than 35 in good health. CDR3s include the opening cysteine and the closing phenylalanine or tryptophan. A D gene is named only where the DNA matches it firmly.

j_call v_call d_call cdr3_aa
TRBJ2-5 TRBV18 TRBD2 CASSPPIWEGRETQYF
TRBJ1-6 TRBV12-5 - CASGGDPNSPLHF
TRBJ2-7 TRBV4-2 - CASSEGGVSGAQQYF
TRBJ1-2 TRBV6-5 - CASSYSGAQYGYTF
TRBJ1-4 TRBV27 - CASSLSSFRSSTNEKLFF
TRBJ1-6 TRBV6-5 - CASSYSSGLGEPLHF
TRBJ2-5 TRBV28 - CASSFIALASEVQYF
TRBJ2-1 TRBV5-4 - CASSLVMANEQFF
TRBJ2-2 TRBV2 TRBD2 CASRGTSVGTGELFF
TRBJ1-5 TRBV30 TRBD1 CAWSSGGGQPQHF
TRBJ1-1 TRBV18 - CASSPRGGPEAFF
TRBJ2-3 TRBV10-3 TRBD1 CAINPGQGADTQYF
TRBJ2-3 TRBV30 TRBD2 CAWSAGLAEADTQYF
TRBJ2-7 TRBV5-1 TRBD1 CASSLNGQGAYEQYF
TRBJ1-2 TRBV4-1 - CASSRPGGFYGYTF
TRBJ2-1 TRBV2 - CASSGSGWGNEQFF
TRBJ1-4 TRBV28 - CASSPPQGPAKKLFF
TRBJ1-6 TRBV18 - CASSLSGPNNSPLHF
TRBJ1-1 TRBV11-3 - CASSSQNTEAFF
TRBJ1-4 TRBV15 - CATSRDGGWNEKLFF
TRBJ1-5 TRBV5-1 TRBD1 CASSPLTGEQPQHF
TRBJ1-4 TRBV2 TRBD1 CASSGETGRGEKLFF
TRBJ2-7 TRBV27 - CASSPQAPFQYF
TRBJ1-5 TRBV27 TRBD1 CASRGQGGQPQHF
TRBJ1-2 TRBV18 TRBD1 CASPPVQQGGWQGYTF
TRBJ2-1 TRBV4-3 TRBD2 CASSRSASGRAVNEQFF
TRBJ1-1 TRBV28 TRBD1 CASSNRGLVTEAFF
TRBJ1-1 TRBV5-5 - CASSGARLNTEAFF
TRBJ1-1 TRBV2 - CASSAVEGTEAFF
TRBJ1-1 TRBV19 - CASSEGMGTEAFF
TRBJ2-1 TRBV6-6 TRBD2 CASSYSGTSFDEQFF
TRBJ2-1 TRBV11-2 TRBD1 CASSLGDRGSNEQFF
TRBJ2-7 TRBV28 TRBD1 CASSSTGTAHYEQYF
TRBJ2-7 TRBV28 - CASSFPATGTYEQYF
TRBJ2-3 TRBV12-2 - CASRSLTGVSADTQYF
TRBJ1-2 TRBV11-2 TRBD1 CASSADRGPYGYTF
TRBJ2-1 TRBV19 - CASGVRDEQFF
TRBJ1-5 TRBV30 - CAWSVPPERNQPQHF
TRBJ2-5 TRBV2 - CASSADSWETQYF
TRBJ1-2 TRBV5-6 - CASSLGGSRYGYTF
TRBJ1-1 TRBV5-6 - CASSRGIMNTEAFF
TRBJ2-7 TRBV7-2 TRBD2 CASSLSGSYEQYF
TRBJ2-5 TRBV7-2 - CASSRVSGQETQYF